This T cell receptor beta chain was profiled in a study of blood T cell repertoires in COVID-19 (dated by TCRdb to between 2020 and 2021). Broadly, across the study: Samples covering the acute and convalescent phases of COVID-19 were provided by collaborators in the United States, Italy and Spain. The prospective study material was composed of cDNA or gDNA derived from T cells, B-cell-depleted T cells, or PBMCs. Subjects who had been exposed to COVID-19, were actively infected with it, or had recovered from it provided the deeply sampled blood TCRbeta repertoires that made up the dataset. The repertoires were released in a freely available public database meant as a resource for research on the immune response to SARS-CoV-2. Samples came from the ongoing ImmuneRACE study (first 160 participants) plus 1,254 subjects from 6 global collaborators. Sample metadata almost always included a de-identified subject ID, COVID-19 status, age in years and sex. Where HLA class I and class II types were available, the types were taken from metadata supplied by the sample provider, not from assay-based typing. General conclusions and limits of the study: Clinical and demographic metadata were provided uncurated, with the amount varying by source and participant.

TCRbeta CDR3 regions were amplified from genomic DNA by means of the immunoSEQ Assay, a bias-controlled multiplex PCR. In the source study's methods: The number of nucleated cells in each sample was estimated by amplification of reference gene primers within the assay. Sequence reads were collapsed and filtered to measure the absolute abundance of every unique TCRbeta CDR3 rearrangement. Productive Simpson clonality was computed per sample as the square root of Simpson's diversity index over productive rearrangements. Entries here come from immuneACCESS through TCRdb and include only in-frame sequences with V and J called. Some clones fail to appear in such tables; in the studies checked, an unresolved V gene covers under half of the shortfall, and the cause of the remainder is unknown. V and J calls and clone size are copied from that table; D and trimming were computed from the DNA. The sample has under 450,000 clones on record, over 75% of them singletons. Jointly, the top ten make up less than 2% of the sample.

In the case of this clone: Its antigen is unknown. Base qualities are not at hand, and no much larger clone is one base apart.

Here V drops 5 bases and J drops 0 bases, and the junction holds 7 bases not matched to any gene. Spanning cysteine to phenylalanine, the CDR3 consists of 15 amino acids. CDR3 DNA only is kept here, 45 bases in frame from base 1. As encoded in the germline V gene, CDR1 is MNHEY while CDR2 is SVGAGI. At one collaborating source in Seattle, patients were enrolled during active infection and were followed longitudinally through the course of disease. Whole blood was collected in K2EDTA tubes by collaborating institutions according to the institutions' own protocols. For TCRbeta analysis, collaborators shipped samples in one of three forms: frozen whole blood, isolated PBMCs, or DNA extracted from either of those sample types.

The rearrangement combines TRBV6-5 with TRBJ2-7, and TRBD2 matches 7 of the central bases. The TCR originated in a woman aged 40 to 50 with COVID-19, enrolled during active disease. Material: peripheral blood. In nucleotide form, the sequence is TGTGCCAGCAGTCCTAACTGGGACTACTCCTACGAGCAGTACTTC. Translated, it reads CASSPNWDYSYEQYF.